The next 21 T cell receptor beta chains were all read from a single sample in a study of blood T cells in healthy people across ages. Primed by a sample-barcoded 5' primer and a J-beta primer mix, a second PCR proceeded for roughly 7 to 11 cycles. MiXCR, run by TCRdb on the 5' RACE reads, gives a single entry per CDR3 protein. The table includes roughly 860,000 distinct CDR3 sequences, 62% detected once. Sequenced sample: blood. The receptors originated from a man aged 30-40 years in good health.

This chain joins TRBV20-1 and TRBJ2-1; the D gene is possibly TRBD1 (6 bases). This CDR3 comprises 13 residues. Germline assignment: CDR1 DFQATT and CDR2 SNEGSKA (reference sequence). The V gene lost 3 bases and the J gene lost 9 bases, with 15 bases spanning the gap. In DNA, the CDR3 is TGCAGTGCTAGTCTTGGACAGATTGGTGAGCAGTTCTTC. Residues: CSASLGQIGEQFF.

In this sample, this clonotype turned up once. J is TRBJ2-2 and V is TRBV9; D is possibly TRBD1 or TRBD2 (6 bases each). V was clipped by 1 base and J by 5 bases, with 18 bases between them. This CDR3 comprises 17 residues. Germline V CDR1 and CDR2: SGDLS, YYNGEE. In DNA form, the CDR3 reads TGTGCCAGCAGCGTACAGCAGGGGACGGGGGTTACCGGGGAGCTGTTTTTT. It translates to CASSVQQGTGVTGELFF.

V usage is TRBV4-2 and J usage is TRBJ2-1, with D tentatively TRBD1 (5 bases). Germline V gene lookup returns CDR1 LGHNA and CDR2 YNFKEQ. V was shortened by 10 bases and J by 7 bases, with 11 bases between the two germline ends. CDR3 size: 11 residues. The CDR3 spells CATAGWNEQFF. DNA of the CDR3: TGTGCCACGGCAGGGTGGAATGAGCAGTTCTTC.

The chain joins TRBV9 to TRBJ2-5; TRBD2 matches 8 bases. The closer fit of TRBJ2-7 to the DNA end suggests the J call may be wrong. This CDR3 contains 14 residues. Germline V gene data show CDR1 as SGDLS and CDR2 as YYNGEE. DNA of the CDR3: TGTGCCAGCAGCGTAGGAGCGGGGGCGGGCGAGCAGTACTTC. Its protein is CASSVGAGAGEQYF.

CDR3 region: CASSLDTVYEQYF. The CDR3 DNA reads TGTGCCAGCAGCTTAGATACGGTGTACGAGCAGTACTTC. The V call is TRBV11-1, the J call TRBJ2-7; D not resolved. V lost 1 base to trimming and J lost 4 bases, with 8 bases between them. This CDR3 has 13 amino acids. Looked up from germline, CDR1 is SGHAT and CDR2 is FQDESV (reference sequence). Full variable domain (outside the CDR3, taken from reference TRBV11-1 and TRBJ2-7): EAEVAQSPRYKITEKSQAVAFWCDPISGHATLYWYRQILGQGPELLVQFQDESVVDDSQLPKDRFSAERLKGVDSTLKIQPAELGDSAMYLCASSLDTVYEQYFGPGTRLTVT.

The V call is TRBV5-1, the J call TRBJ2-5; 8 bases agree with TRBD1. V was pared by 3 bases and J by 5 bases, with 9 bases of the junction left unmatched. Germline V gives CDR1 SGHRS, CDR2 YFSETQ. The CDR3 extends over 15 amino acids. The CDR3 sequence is CASSSDRGSGETQYF. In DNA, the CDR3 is TGCGCCAGCAGCTCAGACAGGGGTTCGGGGGAGACCCAGTACTTC.

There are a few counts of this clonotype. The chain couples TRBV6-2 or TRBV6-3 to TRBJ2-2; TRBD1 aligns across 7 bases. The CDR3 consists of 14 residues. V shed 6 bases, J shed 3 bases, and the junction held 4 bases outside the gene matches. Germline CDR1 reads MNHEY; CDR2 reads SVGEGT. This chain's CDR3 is CASSSGQHTGELFF. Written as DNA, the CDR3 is TGTGCCAGCAGCTCGGGACAGCACACCGGGGAGCTGTTTTTT.

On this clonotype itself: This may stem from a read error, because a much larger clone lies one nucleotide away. The CDR3, as DNA: TGTGCCAGCAGCGTAGGTGATACCTACGAGCAGTACTTC. It codes for CASSVGDTYEQYF. This chain connects TRBV7-3 to TRBJ2-7; D is unresolved. CDR1 and CDR2 (germline): SGHTA, FQGTGA. This CDR3 is built from 13 residues. The V end was cut by 5 bases, the J end by 2 bases, with 10 bases between.

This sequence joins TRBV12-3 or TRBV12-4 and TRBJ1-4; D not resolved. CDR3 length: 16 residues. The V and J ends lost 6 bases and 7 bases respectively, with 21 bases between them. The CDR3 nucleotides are TGTGCCAGCAGCTCGAGCGACACCGGCGGTCGTGAAAAACTGTTTTTT. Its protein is CASSSSDTGGREKLFF.

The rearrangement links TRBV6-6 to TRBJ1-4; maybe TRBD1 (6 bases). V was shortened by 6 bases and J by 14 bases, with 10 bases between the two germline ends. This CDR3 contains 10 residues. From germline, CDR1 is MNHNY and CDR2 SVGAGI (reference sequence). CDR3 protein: CASSHGGLFF. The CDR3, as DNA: TGTGCCAGCAGCCACGGGGGCCTGTTTTTT.

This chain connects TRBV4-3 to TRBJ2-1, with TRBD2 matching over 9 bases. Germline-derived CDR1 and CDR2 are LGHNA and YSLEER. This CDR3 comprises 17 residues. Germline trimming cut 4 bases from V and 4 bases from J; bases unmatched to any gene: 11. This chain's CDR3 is CASSRDLSGGTYNEQFF. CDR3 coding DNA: TGCGCCAGCAGCCGAGACCTTAGCGGGGGCACTTACAATGAGCAGTTCTTC.

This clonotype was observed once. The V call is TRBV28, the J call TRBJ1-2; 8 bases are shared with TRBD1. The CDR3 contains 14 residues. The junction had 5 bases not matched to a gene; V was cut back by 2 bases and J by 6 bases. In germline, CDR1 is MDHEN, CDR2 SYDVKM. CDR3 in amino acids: CASSLQDRGNGYTF. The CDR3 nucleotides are TGTGCCAGCAGTTTACAAGACAGGGGCAATGGCTACACCTTC.

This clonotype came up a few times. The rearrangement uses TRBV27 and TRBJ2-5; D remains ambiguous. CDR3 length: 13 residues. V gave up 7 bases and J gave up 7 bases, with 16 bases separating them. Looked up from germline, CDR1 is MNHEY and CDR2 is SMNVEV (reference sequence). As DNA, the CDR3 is TGTGCCAGCACCGACCGAGCATTAGGGACCCAGTACTTC. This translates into CASTDRALGTQYF.

This chain's CDR3 is CASSTPRAGGNYGYTF. The DNA of the CDR3 is TGTGCCAGCAGTACCCCGCGGGCAGGCGGTAACTATGGCTACACCTTC. The chain has TRBV12-3 or TRBV12-4 and TRBJ1-2; D gene ambiguous. V was cut by 5 bases and J by 1 base, with 17 bases left in between. The CDR3 is 16 residues long.

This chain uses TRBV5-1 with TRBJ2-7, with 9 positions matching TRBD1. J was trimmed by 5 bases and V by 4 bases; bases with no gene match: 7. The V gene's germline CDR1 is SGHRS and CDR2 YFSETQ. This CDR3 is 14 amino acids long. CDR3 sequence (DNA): TGCGCCAGCAGCACAGGGGGCATCAAAGACGAGCAGTACTTC. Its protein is CASSTGGIKDEQYF.

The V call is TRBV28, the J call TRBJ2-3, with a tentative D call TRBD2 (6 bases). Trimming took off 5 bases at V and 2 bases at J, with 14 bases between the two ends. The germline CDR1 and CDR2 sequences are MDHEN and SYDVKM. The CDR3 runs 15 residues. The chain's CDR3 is CASSPSGVPTDTQYF. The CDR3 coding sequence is TGTGCCAGCAGTCCCTCGGGGGTACCCACAGATACGCAGTATTTT.

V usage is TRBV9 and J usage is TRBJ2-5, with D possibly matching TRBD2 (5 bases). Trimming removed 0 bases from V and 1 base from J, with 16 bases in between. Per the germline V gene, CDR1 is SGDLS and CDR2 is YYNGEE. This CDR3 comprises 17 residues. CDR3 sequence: CASSVGPPPTTQETQYF. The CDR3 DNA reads TGTGCCAGCAGCGTAGGTCCCCCCCCGACTACCCAAGAGACCCAGTACTTC.

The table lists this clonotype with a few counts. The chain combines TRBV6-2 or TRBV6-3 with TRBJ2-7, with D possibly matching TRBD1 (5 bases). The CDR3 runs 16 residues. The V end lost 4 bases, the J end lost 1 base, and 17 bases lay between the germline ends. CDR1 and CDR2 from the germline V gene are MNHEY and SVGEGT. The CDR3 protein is CASSFPRASVSYEQYF. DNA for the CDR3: TGTGCCAGCAGTTTTCCCAGGGCGTCCGTGTCCTACGAGCAGTACTTC.

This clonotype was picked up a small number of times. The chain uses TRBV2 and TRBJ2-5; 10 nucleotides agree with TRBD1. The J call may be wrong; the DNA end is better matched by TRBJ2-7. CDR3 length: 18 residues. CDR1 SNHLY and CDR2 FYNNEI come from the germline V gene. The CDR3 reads CASYQSWRDRGKTYEQYF. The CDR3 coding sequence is TGTGCCAGCTACCAAAGTTGGAGGGACAGGGGAAAAACCTACGAGCAGTACTTC.

The DNA for the CDR3 is TGTGCCGGGGCGGGGGGAATGAACACTGAAGCTTTCTTT. As protein: CAGAGGMNTEAFF. The genes are TRBV24-1 and TRBJ1-1, with D possibly matching TRBD1 (5 bases). From germline, CDR1 is KGHDR and CDR2 SFDVKD. The V gene lost 12 bases and the J gene lost 0 bases, with 13 bases spanning the gap. The CDR3 consists of 13 residues.

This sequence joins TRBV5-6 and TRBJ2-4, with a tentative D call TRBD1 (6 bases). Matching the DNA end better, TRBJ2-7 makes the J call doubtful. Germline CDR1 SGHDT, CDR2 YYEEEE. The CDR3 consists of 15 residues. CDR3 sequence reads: CASSGTPSSSDEQYF. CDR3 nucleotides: TGTGCCAGCAGCGGGACACCCTCCTCAAGCGACGAGCAGTACTTC.